This passage covers 3 T cell receptor beta chains from one sample sequenced in a study of cytomegalovirus exposure and HLA in healthy donors (dated by TCRdb to 2017 to 2019). Receptors were amplified or captured by the immunoSEQ multiplex PCR assay. The multiplex PCR relied on a mix of 60 forward primers for TCR Vbeta segments and 13 reverse primers for TCR Jbeta segments. In TCRdb, the immuneACCESS table is reduced to in-frame sequences with V and J assigned. These tables do not hold every clone; where another copy was compared, an unresolved V gene accounts for under half, and the others remain unexplained. Counted in this sample were around 120,000 clones; around two thirds of them appeared once. The top ten clones comprise 9.5% of the sample. Sequencing input: PBMCs. The receptors shown here come from a woman aged 40 to 50 in good health and CMV-seropositive.

This chain joins TRBV7-8 and TRBJ2-2, with 15 bases fitting TRBD2. Trimming at V came to 3 bases and at J to 7 bases, leaving 9 bases not matched to a gene. Germline CDR1 is SGHVS and CDR2 is FQNEAQ. The CDR3 spans 18 residues. CDR3 DNA sequence: TGTGCCAGCAGCTTCATACGGCCGGGACTAGCGGGAGGCGGGGAGCTGTTTTTT. Translation: CASSFIRPGLAGGGELFF.

V gene TRBV6-1 combines with J gene TRBJ2-5; TRBD1 aligns across 7 bases. This CDR3 is 13 amino acids long. From germline, CDR1 is MNHNS and CDR2 SASEGT. Trimming at V came to 4 bases and at J to 2 bases, leaving 1 base not matched to a gene. The CDR3 spells CASSARGQETQYF. CDR3 DNA: TGTGCCAGCAGTGCCAGGGGGCAAGAGACCCAGTACTTC.

The chain has TRBV10-3 and TRBJ1-1; 8 bases are shared with TRBD1. Trimming took 8 bases from V and 5 from J; bases not matched to a gene: 4. Germline V gives CDR1 ENHRY, CDR2 SYGVKD. The CDR3 covers 12 residues. CDR3 amino acids: CAIRDRQTEAFF. The DNA of the CDR3 is TGTGCCATCCGGGACAGGCAGACTGAAGCTTTCTTT.